This entry lists 11 T cell receptor beta chains sequenced from one sample in a study of shared clonotypes between healthy human individuals. Sequencing used immunoSEQ multiplex PCR; TCRdb keeps in-frame clones, though not all of them. The profile shows about 2 million clones, about 95% of them singletons. The naive CD8 population came from CD45RO-negative cells selected for CCR7, without terminally differentiated effector memory CD45RA+ cells. Sequenced input: naive CD8+ T cells sorted from blood. These receptors came from a man between 18 and 35 years old in good health.

V usage is TRBV9 and J usage is TRBJ1-1; TRBD1 is a possible D gene (5 bases). The V gene lost 7 bases and the J gene lost 10 bases, with 20 bases spanning the gap. The germline V gene has CDR1 SGDLS and CDR2 YYNGEE. The CDR3 length is 13 residues. CDR3 sequence (DNA): TGTGCCAGCTCCCCTGAAGGGGTAGAAGCAGCTTTCTTT. Translating it yields CASSPEGVEAAFF.

This chain links TRBV9 with TRBJ2-5; no firm D call. The CDR3 extends over 15 amino acids. CDR1 and CDR2 (germline): SGDLS, YYNGEE. Trimming stripped 0 bases from V and 0 bases from J, with 9 bases between. The CDR3 spells CASSVGPMYQETQYF. The CDR3 DNA reads as TGTGCCAGCAGCGTAGGGCCCATGTACCAAGAGACCCAGTACTTC. The complete variable domain, with remaining parts taken from reference TRBV9 and TRBJ2-5, reads DSGVTQTPKHLITATGQRVTLRCSPRSGDLSVYWYQQSLDQGLQFLIQYYNGEERAKGNILERFSAQQFPDLHSELNLSSLELGDSALYFCASSVGPMYQETQYFGPGTRLLVL.

Comment on this clone: At the DNA level, this CDR3 is encoded by other sequences in the same sample as well. J is TRBJ2-1 and V is TRBV7-9; D is perhaps TRBD1 or TRBD2 (5 bases each). CDR3 length: 12 amino acids. The V gene lost 3 bases and the J gene lost 9 bases, with 9 bases spanning the gap. Germline-derived CDR1 and CDR2 are SEHNR and FQNEAQ (reference sequence). CDR3 loop: CASSFGAGEQFF. The CDR3 region has the DNA TGTGCCAGCAGCTTTGGGGCGGGTGAGCAGTTCTTC. Complete variable domain (other parts from reference TRBV7-9 and TRBJ2-1): DTGVSQNPRHKITKRGQNVTFRCDPISEHNRLYWYRQTLGQGPEFLTYFQNEAQLEKSRLLSDRFSAERPKGSFSTLEIQRTEQGDSAMYLCASSFGAGEQFFGPGTRLTVL.

The CDR3 DNA reads TGTGCCAGCAGTTACCAGGAAAATACTATTGACGAGCAGTACTTC. Its translation is CASSYQENTIDEQYF. The chain carries TRBV6-6 and TRBJ2-7; D gene uncertain. This CDR3 region has 15 residues. Trimming took off 2 bases at V and 5 bases at J, with 16 bases between the two ends. The germline CDR1 and CDR2 sequences are MNHNY and SVGAGI (reference sequence).

The rearrangement links TRBV25-1 to TRBJ2-7, with 9 nucleotides matching TRBD1. The CDR3 runs to 15 residues. Per the germline V gene, CDR1 is MGHDK and CDR2 is SYGVNS. J lost 0 bases, V lost 4 bases, and 4 bases had no gene match. DNA for the CDR3: TGTGCCAGCAGTGGAGGACAGGGGAGCTCCTACGAGCAGTACTTC. Translation gives CASSGGQGSSYEQYF.

The V and J genes are TRBV19 and TRBJ2-2, with D uncertain. V lost 6 bases and J 5 bases, leaving 7 bases between the germline ends. The CDR3 contains 12 residues. Germline V gives CDR1 LNHDA, CDR2 SQIVND (reference sequence). The CDR3 DNA is TGTGCCAGTAGCCTCGGGACCGGGGAGCTGTTTTTT. It translates to CASSLGTGELFF.

CDR3 in amino acids: CASSQDWRGYTF. DNA of the CDR3: TGCGCCAGCAGCCAAGATTGGAGGGGCTACACCTTC. The V call is TRBV4-1, the J call TRBJ1-2; no clear D gene. V lost 0 bases and J lost 8, with 7 bases in between. CDR1 and CDR2 from the germline V gene are MGHRA and YSYEKL. The CDR3 runs 12 residues.

The rearrangement links TRBV9 to TRBJ2-3; 10 bases map to TRBD2. Germline V gene sequence: CDR1 SGDLS, CDR2 YYNGEE. The ends lost 1 base at V and 3 bases at J; junction bases unmatched: 5. CDR3 length: 16 amino acids. The CDR3 here is CASSVTPSGSTDTQYF. CDR3 nucleotides: TGTGCCAGCAGCGTAACTCCTAGCGGGAGTACAGATACGCAGTATTTT. The complete variable domain, with remaining parts taken from reference TRBV9 and TRBJ2-3, reads DSGVTQTPKHLITATGQRVTLRCSPRSGDLSVYWYQQSLDQGLQFLIQYYNGEERAKGNILERFSAQQFPDLHSELNLSSLELGDSALYFCASSVTPSGSTDTQYFGPGTRLTVL.

The chain uses TRBV4-1 and TRBJ2-7; 9 positions match TRBD2. The trim removed 4 bases at V and 1 base at J, leaving 11 bases unmatched. The germline CDR1 and CDR2 sequences are MGHRA and YSYEKL. The length of the CDR3 is 17 residues. CDR3: CASSLTYSGGNSYEQYF. The CDR3 nucleotides are TGCGCCAGCAGCCTCACATATAGCGGGGGTAATTCCTACGAGCAGTACTTC.

The chain combines TRBV28 with TRBJ2-1, with unresolved D. The CDR3 runs to 13 residues. The V gene lost 6 bases and the J gene lost 8 bases, with 14 bases spanning the gap. Germline CDR1 MDHEN, CDR2 SYDVKM. The DNA of the CDR3 is TGTGCCAGCAGAACGGTGCCAGGCGATGAGCAGTTCTTC. The encoded protein is CASRTVPGDEQFF.

This rearrangement joins TRBV7-2 to TRBJ2-7; D is unresolved. The CDR3 totals 13 residues. Deletions cut 5 bases from V and 7 bases from J, with 15 bases between. Looked up from germline, CDR1 is SGHTA and CDR2 is FQGNSA. The CDR3 reads CASSRTVLQEQYF. The CDR3 DNA reads TGTGCCAGCAGCAGGACCGTACTACAAGAGCAGTACTTC.